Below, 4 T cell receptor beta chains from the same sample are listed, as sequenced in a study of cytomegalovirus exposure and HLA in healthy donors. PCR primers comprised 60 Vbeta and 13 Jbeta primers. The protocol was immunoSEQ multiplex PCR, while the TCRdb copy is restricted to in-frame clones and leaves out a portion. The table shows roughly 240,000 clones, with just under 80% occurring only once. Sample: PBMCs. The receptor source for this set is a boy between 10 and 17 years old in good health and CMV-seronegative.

CDR3 sequence (DNA): TGTGCCTGGAGACTCGGCGGGACCTACGAGCAGTACTTC. Its protein product is CAWRLGGTYEQYF. The chain has TRBV30 and TRBJ2-7; D may be TRBD2 (6 bases). CDR1 is GTSNPN and CDR2 is SVGIG in the germline V gene (reference sequence). Between the trimmed V and J ends, which lost 3 bases and 2 bases, there was a span of 11 bases. The CDR3 consists of 13 residues.

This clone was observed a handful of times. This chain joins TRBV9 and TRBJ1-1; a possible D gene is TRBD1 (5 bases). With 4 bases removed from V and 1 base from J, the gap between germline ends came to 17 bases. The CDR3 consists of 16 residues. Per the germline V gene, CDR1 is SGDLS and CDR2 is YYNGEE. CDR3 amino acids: CASSPRRIRENTEAFF. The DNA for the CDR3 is TGTGCCAGCAGCCCAAGAAGGATCAGGGAGAACACTGAAGCTTTCTTT.

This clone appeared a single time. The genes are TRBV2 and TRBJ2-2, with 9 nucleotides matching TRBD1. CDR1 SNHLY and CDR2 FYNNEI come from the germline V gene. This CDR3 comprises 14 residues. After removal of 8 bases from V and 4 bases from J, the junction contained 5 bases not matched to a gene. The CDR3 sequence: CASGRDRATGELFF. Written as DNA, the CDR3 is TGTGCCAGCGGCCGGGACAGGGCCACCGGGGAGCTGTTTTTT.

CDR3 bases: TGCGCCAGCAGAGATGCAGGGGCAACTAATGAAAAACTGTTTTTT. It is translated as CASRDAGATNEKLFF. The V call is TRBV5-1, the J call TRBJ1-4, with D tentatively TRBD1 (6 bases). The CDR3 extends over 15 amino acids. V shed 5 bases and J shed 0 bases, with 11 bases lying between them. From germline, CDR1 is SGHRS and CDR2 YFSETQ.